What follows is one T cell receptor (beta chain) and its context. The target of this receptor is not known. Within one base of it there is no much larger clone, and no base qualities were kept. The data are from a study of blood T cell repertoires in COVID-19 (dated by TCRdb to 2019 to 2021). General notes on the study: Samples covering the acute and convalescent phases of COVID-19 were provided by collaborators in the United States, Italy and Spain. The repertoires were made available in a free public database intended to serve as a resource for research on the immune response to SARS-CoV-2. Samples were obtained from the ongoing ImmuneRACE study (first 160 participants) and from about 1,300 subjects provided by 6 global collaborators. A de-identified subject ID, COVID-19 status, age in years and sex were almost always included in the sample metadata. HLA class I and class II types, where available, came from metadata supplied by the sample provider rather than from assay-based typing. Deeply sampled blood TCRbeta repertoires from subjects exposed to, actively infected with, or recovered from COVID-19 were included in the dataset. The material from the prospective study consisted of cDNA or gDNA derived from T cells, B-cell-depleted T cells, or PBMCs. On the study overall, not on this receptor specifically: How much clinical and demographic metadata was included differed by source and by participant, and the metadata was provided uncurated.

A second Seattle source provided samples from volunteer blood donors who had recovered from COVID-19. The collaborating institutions used their own protocols to collect whole blood in K2EDTA tubes. For TCRbeta analysis, collaborators shipped samples in one of three forms: frozen whole blood, isolated PBMCs, or DNA extracted from either of those sample types. V gives up 4 bases and J gives up 0 bases, and the segment between their germline ends measures 10 bases. Spanning cysteine to phenylalanine, the CDR3 consists of 13 amino acids. Just CDR3 DNA is preserved here, 39 bases in frame from base 1. The germline V gene yields SQVTM for CDR1 and ANQGSEA for CDR2. The immunoSEQ Assay, a bias-controlled multiplex PCR, was used to amplify TCRbeta CDR3 regions from genomic DNA. The study's own analysis went as follows. The number of nucleated cells in each sample was estimated by amplification of reference gene primers within the assay. Sequence reads were collapsed and filtered to measure the absolute abundance of every unique TCRbeta CDR3 rearrangement. For each sample, productive Simpson clonality was calculated as the square root of Simpson's diversity index over productive rearrangements. TCRdb holds this immuneACCESS table with in-frame rearrangements only. Some clones are missing; in checked studies, unresolved V genes explain under half, and the rest has no known cause. The V and J calls and the clone size are those of that table, but D and trimming were determined from the DNA. The sample profile shows 200,000 to 300,000 clones; 88% of them were found once. Approximately 4% of the sample belongs to the ten largest clones.

This TCR came from a man in his sixties who had recovered from COVID-19. The chain is assembled from TRBV29-1 and TRBJ2-7; there is no confident call for the D gene. Sequencing was performed on peripheral blood. The encoded CDR3 is CSVGGSFSYEQYF. The DNA sequence reads TGCAGCGTTGGTGGCAGTTTCTCCTACGAGCAGTACTTC.